This T cell receptor (beta chain) was sequenced during a study of cytomegalovirus exposure and HLA in healthy donors. V shed 5 bases and J shed 0 bases, with 10 bases lying between them. The CDR3 is 15 amino acids. The V gene's germline CDR1 is LNHDA and CDR2 SQIVND (reference sequence). The PCR used 60 Vbeta and 13 Jbeta primers. Using immunoSEQ multiplex PCR, the repertoire was profiled, and TCRdb retains in-frame clones only, with some absent. The data show 95,000 to 100,000 clones, 77% seen once. The receptor was isolated from a female donor in good health and CMV-seronegative. V gene TRBV19 combines with J gene TRBJ2-2, with D possibly matching TRBD1 (6 bases). Specimen: PBMCs. CDR3 DNA sequence: TGTGCCAGTAGTCTGGGGGCGCCGAACACCGGGGAGCTGTTTTTT. This encodes CASSLGAPNTGELFF.